This TCR beta chain was sequenced for a study of blood T cell repertoires in COVID-19. Assay used: immunoSEQ multiplex PCR; TCRdb lists only in-frame clones, some missing. This table holds around 250,000 clones, about 86% found once. Grouping used clinical history reported by participants in a survey and questionnaire. This clone has only one observation. CDR3 length: 13 amino acids. Germline V gene lookup returns CDR1 MNHEY and CDR2 SVGAGI. V lost 4 bases, J lost 5 bases, and 11 bases lay in between. Sequencing was done on a sample of PBMCs or T cells enriched from blood (not recorded which). This clonotype was obtained from a man aged 25-45 years with acute COVID-19. This chain links TRBV6-5 with TRBJ1-1; weak D call: TRBD1 (6 bases). CDR3 amino acids: CASSSRGGTEAFF. CDR3 sequence (DNA): TGTGCCAGCAGTTCCCGAGGGGGTACTGAAGCTTTCTTT.